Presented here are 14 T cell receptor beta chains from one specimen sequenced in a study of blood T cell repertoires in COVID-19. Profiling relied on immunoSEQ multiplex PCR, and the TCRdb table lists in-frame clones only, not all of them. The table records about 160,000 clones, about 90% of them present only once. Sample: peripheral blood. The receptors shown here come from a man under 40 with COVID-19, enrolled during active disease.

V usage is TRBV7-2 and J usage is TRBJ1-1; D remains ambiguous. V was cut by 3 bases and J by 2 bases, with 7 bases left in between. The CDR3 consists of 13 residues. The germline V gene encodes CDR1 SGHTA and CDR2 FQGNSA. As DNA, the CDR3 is TGTGCCAGCAGCTTTCACAGCAACACTGAAGCTTTCTTT. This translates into CASSFHSNTEAFF.

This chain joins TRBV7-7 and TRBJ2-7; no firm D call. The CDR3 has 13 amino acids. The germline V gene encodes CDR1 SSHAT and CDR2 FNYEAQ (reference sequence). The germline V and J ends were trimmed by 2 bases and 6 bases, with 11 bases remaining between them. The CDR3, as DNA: TGTGCCAGCAGCTTATCCTTTCTGAGCGAGCAGTACTTC. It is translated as CASSLSFLSEQYF.

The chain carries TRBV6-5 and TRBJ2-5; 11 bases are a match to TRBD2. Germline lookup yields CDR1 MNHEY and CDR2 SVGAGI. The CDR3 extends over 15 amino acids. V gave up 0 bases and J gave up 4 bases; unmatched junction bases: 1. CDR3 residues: CASSYSGTSGETQYF. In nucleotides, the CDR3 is TGTGCCAGCAGTTACTCAGGGACTAGCGGAGAGACCCAGTACTTC.

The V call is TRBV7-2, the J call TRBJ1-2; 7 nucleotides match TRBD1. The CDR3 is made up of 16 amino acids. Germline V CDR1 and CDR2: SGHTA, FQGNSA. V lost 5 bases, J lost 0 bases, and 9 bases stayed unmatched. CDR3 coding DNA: TGTGCCAGCAGCCGTTCGGGACAGCGCACTAACTATGGCTACACCTTC. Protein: CASSRSGQRTNYGYTF.

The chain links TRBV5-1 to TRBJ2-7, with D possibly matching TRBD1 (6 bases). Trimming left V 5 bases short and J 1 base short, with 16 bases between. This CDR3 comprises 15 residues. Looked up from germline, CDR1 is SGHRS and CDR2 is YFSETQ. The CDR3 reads CASSPRQGQSYEQYF. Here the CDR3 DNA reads TGCGCCAGCAGTCCCCGCCAGGGGCAATCCTACGAGCAGTACTTC.

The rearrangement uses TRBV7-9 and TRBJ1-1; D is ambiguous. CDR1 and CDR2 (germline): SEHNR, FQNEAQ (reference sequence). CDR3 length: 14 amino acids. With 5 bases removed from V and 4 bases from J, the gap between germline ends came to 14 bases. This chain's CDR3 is CASSPAGRSTEAFF. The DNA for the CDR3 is TGTGCCAGCAGCCCAGCAGGAAGATCCACTGAAGCTTTCTTT.

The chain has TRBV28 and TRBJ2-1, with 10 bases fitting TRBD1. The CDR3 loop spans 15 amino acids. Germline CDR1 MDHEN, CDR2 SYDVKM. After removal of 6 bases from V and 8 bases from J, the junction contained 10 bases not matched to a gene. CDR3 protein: CASRPTGTGVHEQFF. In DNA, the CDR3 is TGTGCCAGCAGGCCCACAGGGACAGGGGTGCATGAGCAGTTCTTC.

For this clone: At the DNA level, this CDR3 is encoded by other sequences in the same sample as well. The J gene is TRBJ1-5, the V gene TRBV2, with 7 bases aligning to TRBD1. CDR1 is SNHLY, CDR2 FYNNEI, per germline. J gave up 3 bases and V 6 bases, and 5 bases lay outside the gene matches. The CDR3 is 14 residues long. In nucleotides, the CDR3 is TGTGCCAGCAGCCCGGACAGGAACAATCAGCCCCAGCATTTT. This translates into CASSPDRNNQPQHF.

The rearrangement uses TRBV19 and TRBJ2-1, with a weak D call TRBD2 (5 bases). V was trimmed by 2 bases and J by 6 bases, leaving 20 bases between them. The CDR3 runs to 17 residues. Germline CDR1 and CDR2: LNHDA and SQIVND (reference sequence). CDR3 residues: CASSISRLLGGGNEQFF. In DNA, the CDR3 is TGTGCCAGTAGTATATCCCGATTGCTAGGAGGTGGCAATGAGCAGTTCTTC.

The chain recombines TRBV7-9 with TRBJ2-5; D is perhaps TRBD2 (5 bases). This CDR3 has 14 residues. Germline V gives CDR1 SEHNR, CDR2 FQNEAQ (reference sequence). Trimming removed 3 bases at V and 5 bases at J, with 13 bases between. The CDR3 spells CASSFEYGGETQYF. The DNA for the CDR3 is TGTGCCAGCAGCTTCGAGTATGGAGGTGAGACCCAGTACTTC.

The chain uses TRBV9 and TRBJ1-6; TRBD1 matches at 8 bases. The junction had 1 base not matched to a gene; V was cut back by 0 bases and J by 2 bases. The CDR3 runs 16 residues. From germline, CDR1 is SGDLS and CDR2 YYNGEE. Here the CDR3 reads CASSVETGAYNSPLHF. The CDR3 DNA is TGTGCCAGCAGCGTAGAGACAGGGGCCTATAATTCACCCCTCCACTTT.

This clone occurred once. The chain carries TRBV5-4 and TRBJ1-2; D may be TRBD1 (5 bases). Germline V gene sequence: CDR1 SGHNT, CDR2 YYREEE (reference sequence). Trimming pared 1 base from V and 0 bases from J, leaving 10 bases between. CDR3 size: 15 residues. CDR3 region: CASSLKQTANYGYTF. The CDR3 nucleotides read TGTGCCAGCAGCTTGAAGCAGACAGCTAACTATGGCTACACCTTC.

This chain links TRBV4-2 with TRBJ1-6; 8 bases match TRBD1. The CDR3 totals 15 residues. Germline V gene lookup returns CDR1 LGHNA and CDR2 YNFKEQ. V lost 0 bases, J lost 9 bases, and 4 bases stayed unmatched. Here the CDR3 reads CASSQEDREGSPLHF. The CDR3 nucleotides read TGTGCCAGCAGCCAAGAGGACAGGGAAGGTTCACCCCTCCACTTT.

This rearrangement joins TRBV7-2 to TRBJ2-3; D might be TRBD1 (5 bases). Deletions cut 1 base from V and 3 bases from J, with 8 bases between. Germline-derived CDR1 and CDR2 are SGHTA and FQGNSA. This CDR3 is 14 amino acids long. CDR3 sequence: CASSLGQWTDTQYF. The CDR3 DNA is TGTGCCAGCAGCTTAGGACAGTGGACAGATACGCAGTATTTT.